This TCR beta chain was retrieved from a study of T cell clones after liver transplantation. Study in general: Post-transplant blood was tracked for graft-donor-reactive T cell clones identified in a pre-transplant mixed lymphocyte reaction.

The protocol was immunoSEQ multiplex PCR, while the TCRdb copy is restricted to in-frame clones and leaves out a portion. The data hold about 120,000 clones, with just over 90% observed a single time. Germline values: CDR1 SEHNR, CDR2 FQNEAQ (reference sequence). This CDR3 has 14 residues. V gave up 1 base and J gave up 3 bases; unmatched junction bases: 3. The starting material was CD4+ T cells from blood, obtained 12 months after liver transplant. V gene TRBV7-9 combines with J gene TRBJ2-7, with TRBD1 matching over 7 bases. The source is a human patient who received a liver transplant. Part of the T cell pool may stem from the graft donor. The chain's CDR3 is CASSLEGQFYEQYF. The CDR3 DNA reads TGTGCCAGCAGCTTAGAGGGACAGTTCTACGAGCAGTACTTC. The full variable domain, its missing parts supplied by reference TRBV7-9 and TRBJ2-7, is DTGVSQNPRHKITKRGQNVTFRCDPISEHNRLYWYRQTLGQGPEFLTYFQNEAQLEKSRLLSDRFSAERPKGSFSTLEIQRTEQGDSAMYLCASSLEGQFYEQYFGPGTRLTVT.